The rows below give T cell receptor beta chains drawn from one sample of a study of identical twins. TCRdb reprocessed the 5' RACE reads via MiXCR and lists one record per CDR3 protein. The sample records 200,000 to 250,000 distinct CDR3 sequences, over 12% being singletons. The sample taken for sequencing was memory (CD45RO+) T cells sorted from blood. These receptors all come from a woman aged 18-29 years in good health. Each CDR3 is given with its conserved first and last residue. The order of the fields is V gene, D gene, J gene, CDR3 length, clone size, CDR3 DNA, CDR3 protein. D genes are given only for firm matches. Rows may omit the clone size; those that give it use once, few, many or a size class.

V: TRBV20-1
D: TRBD2
J: TRBJ2-4
length: 18
size: .
DNA: TGCAGTGCTAGAGATTGGTCTAGCGGGAGGGCTCCCAAAAACATTCAGTACTTC
CDR3: CSARDWSSGRAPKNIQYF

V: TRBV7-9
D: .
J: TRBJ2-3
length: 15
size: .
DNA: TGTGCCAGCAGCTTAGTTGGGGGTCCATTGGATACGCAGTATTTT
CDR3: CASSLVGGPLDTQYF

V: TRBV12-5
D: .
J: TRBJ1-5
length: 13
size: .
DNA: TGTGCTAGTGGTCCCTTTCGGGATCAGCCCCAGCATTTT
CDR3: CASGPFRDQPQHF

V: TRBV5-6
D: .
J: TRBJ2-5
length: 15
size: few
DNA: TGTGCCAGCAGCCACAGACGACTAGGTGGTGAGACCCAGTACTTC
CDR3: CASSHRRLGGETQYF

V: TRBV15
D: .
J: TRBJ2-3
length: 14
size: many
DNA: TGTGCCACCAGCAGAGATCGATCCGCAGATACGCAGTATTTT
CDR3: CATSRDRSADTQYF

V: TRBV6-2/TRBV6-3
D: .
J: TRBJ2-3
length: 15
size: .
DNA: TGTGCCAGCAGTTACTCGACGACAGACACAGATACGCAGTATTTT
CDR3: CASSYSTTDTDTQYF

V: TRBV7-9
D: .
J: TRBJ1-5
length: 12
size: medium-sized
DNA: TGTGCCAGCAGCTGGGACGATCAGCCCCAGCATTTT
CDR3: CASSWDDQPQHF

V: TRBV5-1
D: .
J: TRBJ2-1
length: 15
size: .
DNA: TGCGCCAGCAGCACCCGGAACCCCTCGGGGAATGAGCAGTTCTTC
CDR3: CASSTRNPSGNEQFF

V: TRBV12-5
D: .
J: TRBJ2-1
length: 15
size: .
DNA: TGTGCTAGTGCCCTTATTGGACTGGCGTACAATGAGCAGTTCTTC
CDR3: CASALIGLAYNEQFF

V: TRBV29-1
D: .
J: TRBJ1-1
length: 11
size: many
DNA: TGCAGCGTTTTAGTGAACACTGAAGCTTTCTTT
CDR3: CSVLVNTEAFF

V: TRBV9
D: .
J: TRBJ1-3
length: 14
size: many
DNA: TGTGCCAGCAGCGTCCGGGACGGGGGAAACACCATATATTTT
CDR3: CASSVRDGGNTIYF

V: TRBV29-1
D: TRBD1
J: TRBJ2-1
length: 14
size: few
DNA: TGCAGCGTTAGCGACAGGGGTGCCTACAATGAGCAGTTCTTC
CDR3: CSVSDRGAYNEQFF

V: TRBV15
D: .
J: TRBJ2-1
length: 13
size: many
DNA: TGTGCCACCAGCCGGGTGGTCTCCAATGAGCAGTTCTTC
CDR3: CATSRVVSNEQFF

V: TRBV12-3/TRBV12-4
D: .
J: TRBJ2-1
length: 16
size: many
DNA: TGTGCCAGCAGTTTTTTGACCGGACCATCTGCCGATGAGCAGTTCTTC
CDR3: CASSFLTGPSADEQFF

V: TRBV7-9
D: TRBD1
J: TRBJ2-7
length: 14
size: few
DNA: TGTGCCAGCAGCTCCGACAGGGGATCTCTCGAGCAGTACTTC
CDR3: CASSSDRGSLEQYF

V: TRBV12-3/TRBV12-4
D: .
J: TRBJ1-5
length: 14
size: many
DNA: TGTGCCAGCAAGGGGCAGGGTCCGAATCAGCCCCAGCATTTT
CDR3: CASKGQGPNQPQHF

V: TRBV7-2
D: .
J: TRBJ2-7
length: 14
size: few
DNA: TGTGCCAGCAGCATTACCGGGACCTCCTACGAGCAGTACTTC
CDR3: CASSITGTSYEQYF

V: TRBV12-3/TRBV12-4
D: TRBD1
J: TRBJ1-4
length: 14
size: few
DNA: TGTGCCAGCACCGTCACAGGGGAGCCTGAAAAACTGTTTTTT
CDR3: CASTVTGEPEKLFF

V: TRBV5-6
D: .
J: TRBJ1-5
length: 15
size: few
DNA: TGTGCCAGCAGCTTGGAAAAGTATAGCAATCAGCCCCAGCATTTT
CDR3: CASSLEKYSNQPQHF

V: TRBV9
D: .
J: TRBJ1-6
length: 14
size: few
DNA: TGTGCCAGCAGCGTAGATGAGGGAGGTTCACCCCTCCACTTT
CDR3: CASSVDEGGSPLHF

V: TRBV18
D: TRBD1
J: TRBJ1-1
length: 16
size: .
DNA: TGTGCCAGCTCTCCCGTTGGTACAGGGGGCAACGGTGAAGCTTTCTTT
CDR3: CASSPVGTGGNGEAFF

V: TRBV20-1
D: TRBD2
J: TRBJ2-7
length: 15
size: .
DNA: TGCAGTGCTCAAGCTAGCGGGAAGGGATTTTACGAGCAGTACTTC
CDR3: CSAQASGKGFYEQYF

V: TRBV18
D: .
J: TRBJ2-7
length: 13
size: few
DNA: TGTGCCAGCTCACCCATGGCGGGGTACGAGCAGTACTTC
CDR3: CASSPMAGYEQYF

V: TRBV12-5
D: .
J: TRBJ2-7
length: 19
size: once
DNA: TGTGCTAGTGGTTTGGCAATATCTATGGCCCGGATCCCCCATGGCGAGCAGTACTTC
CDR3: CASGLAISMARIPHGEQYF

V: TRBV7-2
D: .
J: TRBJ2-1
length: 14
size: few
DNA: TGTGCCAGCAGCGTTAGTAGCTCCTACAATGAGCAGTTCTTC
CDR3: CASSVSSSYNEQFF